What follows are 29 T cell receptor beta chains derived from one specimen sequenced in a study of blood T cell repertoires in COVID-19. Libraries were prepared by immunoSEQ multiplex PCR; TCRdb keeps only in-frame clonotypes and omits some of them. The table lists around 260,000 clones, over 80% of them singletons. Source material: peripheral blood. These receptors came from a woman in her thirties or forties who had recovered from COVID-19.

The chain recombines TRBV5-1 with TRBJ2-3; TRBD2 agrees at 8 bases. The CDR3 spans 15 residues. From germline, CDR1 is SGHRS and CDR2 YFSETQ. V shed 0 bases, J shed 4 bases, and the junction held 4 bases outside the gene matches. The chain's CDR3 is CASSLGRGVPDTQYF. CDR3 DNA: TGCGCCAGCAGCTTGGGGCGGGGGGTCCCAGATACGCAGTATTTT.

The chain joins TRBV27 to TRBJ2-1; 8 positions agree with TRBD1. J lost 7 bases, V lost 2 bases, and 7 bases had no gene match. The CDR3 has 15 amino acids. Germline lookup yields CDR1 MNHEY and CDR2 SMNVEV (reference sequence). This CDR3 is CASSLSQGALNEQFF. DNA for the CDR3: TGTGCCAGCAGTTTAAGCCAGGGGGCGCTTAATGAGCAGTTCTTC.

V gene TRBV27 combines with J gene TRBJ2-5, with 8 bases fitting TRBD1. This CDR3 region has 17 residues. V lost 1 base and J lost 3; bases outside the gene matches: 10. In germline, CDR1 is MNHEY, CDR2 SMNVEV (reference sequence). CDR3 sequence (DNA): TGTGCCAGCAGTTTATTAGGCCAGGGGGCGGTCGAAGAGACCCAGTACTTC. Its protein product is CASSLLGQGAVEETQYF.

V is TRBV2 and J is TRBJ1-3, with 10 bases that match TRBD1. This CDR3 is built from 16 residues. The J segment lost 3 bases and the V segment lost 7 bases, leaving 9 bases of the junction unmatched. The germline V gene has CDR1 SNHLY and CDR2 FYNNEI. CDR3 loop: CASTPGQGRSGNTIYF. In nucleotides, the CDR3 is TGTGCCAGCACCCCGGGACAGGGGAGAAGTGGAAACACCATATATTTT.

The count of this clone is one. The chain couples TRBV5-1 to TRBJ1-4; weak D call: TRBD1 (5 bases). Germline CDR1 reads SGHRS; CDR2 reads YFSETQ. Trimming pared 1 base from V and 7 bases from J, leaving 11 bases between. This CDR3 is built from 14 residues. CDR3 sequence (DNA): TGCGCCAGCAGCTTGCGTCAGGGTGGTGAAAAACTGTTTTTT. It encodes CASSLRQGGEKLFF.

In this sample, this clone turned up a few times. The J gene is TRBJ1-5, the V gene TRBV9, with D tentatively TRBD1 (6 bases). The CDR3 is 15 amino acids. V was shortened by 4 bases and J by 2 bases, with 13 bases between the two germline ends. Per the germline V gene, CDR1 is SGDLS and CDR2 is YYNGEE. CDR3: CASSLTDSGNQPQHF. The CDR3 nucleotides are TGTGCCAGCAGCCTGACGGACAGCGGCAATCAGCCCCAGCATTTT. Supplemented by reference TRBV9 and TRBJ1-5, the full variable domain reads DSGVTQTPKHLITATGQRVTLRCSPRSGDLSVYWYQQSLDQGLQFLIQYYNGEERAKGNILERFSAQQFPDLHSELNLSSLELGDSALYFCASSLTDSGNQPQHFGDGTRLSIL.

The rearrangement uses TRBV7-9 and TRBJ1-2, with D possibly being TRBD1 (6 bases). CDR1 and CDR2 from the germline V gene are SEHNR and FQNEAQ (reference sequence). With 11 bases removed from V and 3 bases from J, the gap between germline ends came to 13 bases. CDR3 length: 12 amino acids. The DNA of the CDR3 is TGTGCCCTCGGCAGGGGACACTATGGCTACACCTTC. This translates into CALGRGHYGYTF. Looking up the rest from reference TRBV7-9 and TRBJ1-2 gives the full variable domain: DTGVSQNPRHKITKRGQNVTFRCDPISEHNRLYWYRQTLGQGPEFLTYFQNEAQLEKSRLLSDRFSAERPKGSFSTLEIQRTEQGDSAMYLCALGRGHYGYTFGSGTRLTVV.

V is TRBV27 and J is TRBJ1-1; TRBD1 might be the D (6 bases). Deletions cut 5 bases from V and 5 bases from J, with 12 bases between. This CDR3 region has 13 residues. Germline CDR1 is MNHEY and CDR2 is SMNVEV (reference sequence). The CDR3 coding sequence is TGTGCCAGCAGTATGTACAGGGTAACTGAAGCTTTCTTT. It is translated as CASSMYRVTEAFF.

The chain is built from TRBV27 and TRBJ1-2; no reliable D call. The germline gives CDR1 MNHEY, CDR2 SMNVEV (reference sequence). This CDR3 is 16 amino acids long. The V gene lost 4 bases and the J gene lost 0 bases, with 15 bases spanning the gap. The CDR3 reads CASSSIPGDSNYGYTF. Written as DNA, the CDR3 is TGTGCCAGCAGTTCCATACCCGGGGATTCTAACTATGGCTACACCTTC.

This chain connects TRBV2 to TRBJ1-6, with unresolved D. The CDR3 runs 16 residues. Looked up from germline, CDR1 is SNHLY and CDR2 is FYNNEI. V lost 6 bases to trimming and J lost 0 bases, with 12 bases between them. CDR3: CASRSTGSSYNSPLHF. Here the CDR3 DNA reads TGTGCCAGCAGGTCCACTGGGAGCTCCTATAATTCACCCCTCCACTTT. Variable domain in full (rest from reference TRBV2 and TRBJ1-6): EPEVTQTPSHQVTQMGQEVILRCVPISNHLYFYWYRQILGQKVEFLVSFYNNEISEKSEIFDDQFSVERPDGSNFTLKIRSTKLEDSAMYFCASRSTGSSYNSPLHFGNGTRLTVT.

The CDR3 region is CASSLIRQGKSEQYF. The DNA of the CDR3 is TGTGCCAGCAGTTTAATTCGACAGGGGAAATCCGAGCAGTACTTC. The chain has TRBV28 and TRBJ2-7, with 8 bases identical to TRBD1. Germline V gene data show CDR1 as MDHEN and CDR2 as SYDVKM. This CDR3 comprises 15 residues. V trimming: 2 bases; J trimming: 6 bases; junction bases outside the gene matches: 9.

The rearrangement links TRBV5-1 to TRBJ2-7, with a tentative D call TRBD1 (5 bases). The CDR3 extends over 15 amino acids. V lost 1 base, J lost 3 bases, and 14 bases lay in between. CDR1 SGHRS and CDR2 YFSETQ come from the germline V gene. CDR3 bases: TGCGCCAGCAGCTTGTTCCCCAAAGGGGACTACGAGCAGTACTTC. The encoded protein is CASSLFPKGDYEQYF.

This clone was found once. Additional DNA sequences in this sample encode the identical CDR3. The V call is TRBV5-1, the J call TRBJ1-1; D remains unclear. V was cut by 2 bases and J by 0 bases, with 5 bases left in between. The CDR3 spans 13 residues. Germline-derived CDR1 and CDR2 are SGHRS and YFSETQ. The CDR3 is CASSFRVNTEAFF. DNA of the CDR3: TGCGCCAGCAGCTTTCGGGTGAACACTGAAGCTTTCTTT. The full variable domain, with the rest looked up from reference TRBV5-1 and TRBJ1-1, is KAGVTQTPRYLIKTRGQQVTLSCSPISGHRSVSWYQQTPGQGLQFLFEYFSETQRNKGNFPGRFSGRQFSNSRSEMNVSTLELGDSALYLCASSFRVNTEAFFGQGTRLTVV.

The chain has TRBV28 and TRBJ1-1; D is ambiguous. The CDR3 contains 13 residues. Trimming removed 10 bases at V and 1 base at J, with 13 bases between. Germline loops: CDR1 MDHEN, CDR2 SYDVKM. CDR3 protein: CATQDWRNTEAFF. Here the CDR3 DNA reads TGTGCCACCCAAGACTGGCGGAACACTGAAGCTTTCTTT.

The rearrangement uses TRBV29-1 and TRBJ2-7; D possibly corresponds to TRBD2 (5 bases). CDR3 length: 14 amino acids. Trimming cost V 4 bases and J 0 bases, with 13 bases left between them. Germline CDR1 and CDR2: SQVTM and ANQGSEA. This chain's CDR3 is CSVGPGKNSYEQYF. The DNA of the CDR3 is TGCAGCGTTGGTCCGGGGAAGAACTCCTACGAGCAGTACTTC.

The chain has TRBV11-2 and TRBJ2-7; possible D gene TRBD1, 6 bases. V was pared by 4 bases and J by 0 bases, with 10 bases between. In germline, CDR1 is SGHAT, CDR2 FQNNGV. CDR3 length equals 14 residues. The CDR3, as DNA: TGTGCCAGCAGCTCCGACAGGACCTCCTACGAGCAGTACTTC. The encoded protein is CASSSDRTSYEQYF.

The chain recombines TRBV27 with TRBJ1-2; 7 positions match TRBD1. This CDR3 region has 15 residues. The trim removed 6 bases at V and 6 bases at J, leaving 13 bases unmatched. Looked up from germline, CDR1 is MNHEY and CDR2 is SMNVEV (reference sequence). The CDR3 here is CASSHQGGSLNGYTF. The CDR3 region has the DNA TGTGCCAGCAGCCATCAGGGGGGTTCCCTCAATGGCTACACCTTC.

This clone was counted a single time. The chain has TRBV6-1 and TRBJ1-2; 8 bases line up with TRBD1. Per the germline V gene, CDR1 is MNHNS and CDR2 is SASEGT. This CDR3 is 15 amino acids long. V lost 1 base and J lost 5; bases outside the gene matches: 6. CDR3 DNA: TGTGCCAGCAGTGAAGTGGCAGGGGGCCATTATGGCTACACCTTC. Protein product: CASSEVAGGHYGYTF.

As to this clone: Additional DNA sequences in this sample encode the identical CDR3. V usage is TRBV9 and J usage is TRBJ1-5; D unclear. The CDR3 runs 14 residues. Germline CDR1 and CDR2: SGDLS and YYNGEE. V lost 0 bases, J lost 2 bases, and 6 bases lay in between. This chain's CDR3 is CASSVGTGNQPQHF. The CDR3 DNA sequence: TGTGCCAGCAGCGTAGGCACGGGCAATCAGCCCCAGCATTTT. The variable domain in full, completed from reference TRBV9 and TRBJ1-5, reads DSGVTQTPKHLITATGQRVTLRCSPRSGDLSVYWYQQSLDQGLQFLIQYYNGEERAKGNILERFSAQQFPDLHSELNLSSLELGDSALYFCASSVGTGNQPQHFGDGTRLSIL.

The rearrangement uses TRBV5-6 and TRBJ2-7, with 8 positions matching TRBD1. The junction had 3 bases not matched to a gene; V was cut back by 0 bases and J by 4 bases. Germline lookup yields CDR1 SGHDT and CDR2 YYEEEE. The CDR3 has 14 amino acids. The CDR3 here is CASSLDRGVYEQYF. CDR3 DNA: TGTGCCAGCAGCTTGGACAGGGGGGTGTACGAGCAGTACTTC.

CDR3 in amino acids: CASSFIAGGRLETQYF. The CDR3 coding sequence is TGTGCCAGCAGCTTCATAGCGGGGGGGCGGTTAGAGACCCAGTACTTC. The J gene is TRBJ2-5, the V gene TRBV5-4; 11 nucleotides align to TRBD2. This CDR3 comprises 16 residues. Germline CDR1 and CDR2: SGHNT and YYREEE (reference sequence). J was trimmed by 4 bases and V by 2 bases; bases with no gene match: 7.

J is TRBJ1-1 and V is TRBV18; 7 nucleotides agree with TRBD1. From germline, CDR1 is KGHSH and CDR2 LQKENI. V trimming: 3 bases; J trimming: 0 bases; junction bases outside the gene matches: 4. This CDR3 has 15 amino acids. CDR3 sequence: CASSPTGDLNTEAFF. The CDR3, as DNA: TGTGCCAGCTCACCCACAGGGGATCTGAACACTGAAGCTTTCTTT.

The chain employs TRBV19 and TRBJ1-2, with TRBD1 matching over 7 bases. Germline V gene data show CDR1 as LNHDA and CDR2 as SQIVND (reference sequence). V lost 5 bases, J lost 3 bases, and 9 bases stayed unmatched. The CDR3 consists of 15 residues. CDR3: CASSFDRDRYYGYTF. The CDR3, as DNA: TGTGCCAGTAGTTTCGACAGGGACCGCTACTATGGCTACACCTTC. The complete variable domain, with remaining parts taken from reference TRBV19 and TRBJ1-2, reads DGGITQSPKYLFRKEGQNVTLSCEQNLNHDAMYWYRQDPGQGLRLIYYSQIVNDFQKGDIAEGYSVSREKKESFPLTVTSAQKNPTAFYLCASSFDRDRYYGYTFGSGTRLTVV.

The rearrangement joins TRBV11-2 to TRBJ2-3, with 10 bases identical to TRBD1. This CDR3 comprises 16 residues. CDR1 and CDR2 (germline): SGHAT, FQNNGV. Trimming removed 5 bases from V and 4 bases from J; junction bases left unmatched: 9. The CDR3 DNA reads TGTGCCAGCAGCGTAACGGGACAGGGGCTCCCAGATACGCAGTATTTT. Translation gives CASSVTGQGLPDTQYF.

This chain connects TRBV18 to TRBJ2-7, with 8 bases fitting TRBD1. Trimming removed 7 bases from V and 10 bases from J; junction bases left unmatched: 12. There are 13 residues in the CDR3. The germline gives CDR1 KGHSH, CDR2 LQKENI. The chain's CDR3 is CASFTAGDRYQYF. CDR3 bases: TGTGCCAGCTTCACCGCAGGGGACAGGTATCAGTACTTC.

This rearrangement joins TRBV27 to TRBJ1-6; D gene uncertain. Germline V gene lookup returns CDR1 MNHEY and CDR2 SMNVEV (reference sequence). Deletions cut 1 base from V and 0 bases from J, with 10 bases between. CDR3 length equals 17 residues. CDR3 sequence: CASSLWTPNSYNSPLHF. DNA for the CDR3: TGTGCCAGCAGTTTATGGACTCCAAACTCCTATAATTCACCCCTCCACTTT.

V and J are TRBV7-9 and TRBJ1-1; the match to TRBD1 covers 10 bases. Germline assignment: CDR1 SEHNR and CDR2 FQNEAQ (reference sequence). This CDR3 comprises 17 residues. V trimming: 6 bases; J trimming: 1 base; junction bases outside the gene matches: 11. The CDR3 sequence is CASSFRQGAKGNTEAFF. The CDR3 coding sequence is TGTGCCAGCAGTTTCCGACAGGGGGCCAAGGGGAACACTGAAGCTTTCTTT. The full variable domain, completed using reference TRBV7-9 and TRBJ1-1, is DTGVSQNPRHKITKRGQNVTFRCDPISEHNRLYWYRQTLGQGPEFLTYFQNEAQLEKSRLLSDRFSAERPKGSFSTLEIQRTEQGDSAMYLCASSFRQGAKGNTEAFFGQGTRLTVV.

V gene TRBV11-2 combines with J gene TRBJ2-1; 9 bases match TRBD2. Trimming removed 5 bases from V and 4 bases from J; junction bases left unmatched: 15. There are 18 residues in the CDR3. Germline-derived CDR1 and CDR2 are SGHAT and FQNNGV. The CDR3 protein is CASSLRYGGGVEYNEQFF. CDR3 nucleotide sequence: TGTGCCAGCAGCCTTAGGTATGGCGGGGGGGTAGAATACAATGAGCAGTTCTTC.

This chain connects TRBV2 to TRBJ2-6, with 8 bases lining up with TRBD1. CDR3 length equals 18 residues. The V gene's germline CDR1 is SNHLY and CDR2 FYNNEI. The ends lost 7 bases at V and 0 bases at J; junction bases unmatched: 11. Here the CDR3 reads CASMVGAGGYSGANVLTF. The CDR3 region has the DNA TGTGCCAGCATGGTAGGCGCAGGGGGCTACTCTGGGGCCAACGTCCTGACTTTC.